These T cell receptor beta chains were read from a single sample in a study of vaccination and CD4 T cells after COVID-19. MiXCR, run by TCRdb on the PCR reads, gives a single entry per CDR3 protein. The sample shows roughly 14,000 distinct CDR3 sequences, around half of them seen only once. For these receptors, no antigen is known. The input for sequencing was cultured CD4+ T cells from blood, taken after SARS-CoV-2 vaccination. Receptor source: a human donor with COVID-19. Each CDR3 is given without its conserved first and last residue.

j_gene: TRBJ1-1; v_gene: TRBV10-3; CDR3aa: AISATQGATEAF
j_gene: TRBJ2-5; v_gene: TRBV6-5; CDR3aa: ASSSLQGLPKETQY
j_gene: TRBJ2-2; v_gene: TRBV7-7; CDR3aa: AMTGDTGELF
j_gene: TRBJ1-2; v_gene: TRBV19; CDR3aa: ASRQGWNYGYT
j_gene: TRBJ2-7; v_gene: TRBV10-3; CDR3aa: AITGTGSEQY
j_gene: TRBJ1-1; v_gene: TRBV20-1; CDR3aa: SAPDRTVNTEAF
j_gene: TRBJ1-5; v_gene: TRBV20-1; CDR3aa: SVAGTGVKPQH
j_gene: TRBJ1-1; v_gene: TRBV20-1; CDR3aa: SVRDRGNTEAF
j_gene: TRBJ1-1; v_gene: TRBV5-5; CDR3aa: ASSHPDRGKGEAF
j_gene: TRBJ1-2; v_gene: TRBV9; CDR3aa: ASSVSAGGTNYGYT
j_gene: TRBJ2-7; v_gene: TRBV7-2; CDR3aa: ASSLGNGGYEQY
j_gene: TRBJ1-2; v_gene: TRBV6-5; CDR3aa: ASSYSSTGNYGYT
j_gene: TRBJ2-5; v_gene: TRBV11-3; CDR3aa: ASSLSTVAQY
j_gene: TRBJ1-5; v_gene: TRBV6-8; CDR3aa: ASSPTSGTGGCQPQH
j_gene: TRBJ1-4; v_gene: TRBV20-1; CDR3aa: SARPVTNEKLF
j_gene: TRBJ2-3; v_gene: TRBV20-1; CDR3aa: SARRGETSTDTQY
j_gene: TRBJ1-2; v_gene: TRBV25-1; CDR3aa: ASSENGQGNYGYT
j_gene: TRBJ1-2; v_gene: TRBV20-1; CDR3aa: SARDKYHYGYT
j_gene: TRBJ2-7; v_gene: TRBV20-1; CDR3aa: SASGVPNTYEQY
j_gene: TRBJ1-1; v_gene: TRBV20-1; CDR3aa: SARDREWGTEAF
j_gene: TRBJ1-6; v_gene: TRBV6-5; CDR3aa: ASSYSSGDNSPLH
j_gene: TRBJ1-5; v_gene: TRBV6-1; CDR3aa: ASRLKVSLSGGNQPQH
j_gene: TRBJ1-2; v_gene: TRBV6-1; CDR3aa: ASTEVLGGYGYT
j_gene: TRBJ1-1; v_gene: TRBV30; CDR3aa: AWNGSLNTEAF
j_gene: TRBJ2-5; v_gene: TRBV4-1; CDR3aa: ASSQWTRETQY
j_gene: TRBJ1-5; v_gene: TRBV4-1; CDR3aa: ASSQDRTGSNQPQH
j_gene: TRBJ2-7; v_gene: TRBV20-1; CDR3aa: SGVPDRNEQY
j_gene: TRBJ1-2; v_gene: TRBV28; CDR3aa: ASSLSGFYGYT
j_gene: TRBJ1-1; v_gene: TRBV19; CDR3aa: ASNSPMNTEAF
j_gene: TRBJ1-3; v_gene: TRBV6-1; CDR3aa: ASSGVPSSGNTIY
j_gene: TRBJ2-5; v_gene: TRBV7-2; CDR3aa: ASAPYPAPETQY
j_gene: TRBJ2-5; v_gene: TRBV29-1; CDR3aa: SVTTSQETQY
j_gene: TRBJ1-1; v_gene: TRBV2; CDR3aa: ASTTLGTGGNTEAF
j_gene: TRBJ2-1; v_gene: TRBV7-3; CDR3aa: ASRPVGLAGGSSYNEQF
j_gene: TRBJ2-7; v_gene: TRBV7-9; CDR3aa: ASSEPRTGGRYEQY
j_gene: TRBJ2-3; v_gene: TRBV7-9; CDR3aa: ASNYRGRSPSGDTQY
j_gene: TRBJ2-5; v_gene: TRBV20-1; CDR3aa: SALNPARPQETQY
j_gene: TRBJ2-7; v_gene: TRBV12-3/TRBV12-4; CDR3aa: ASRSDRVPYEQY
j_gene: TRBJ2-3; v_gene: TRBV7-2; CDR3aa: ASSPTEFSAQY
j_gene: TRBJ2-7; v_gene: TRBV5-1; CDR3aa: ASSSDPGTVYEQY
j_gene: TRBJ1-1; v_gene: TRBV7-6; CDR3aa: ASSLGSATEAF
j_gene: TRBJ2-1; v_gene: TRBV24-1; CDR3aa: ATSRGGNEQF